The clone carrying this T cell receptor beta chain rates as medium-sized (0.01 to 0.1%). TCRdb passed the PCR reads through MiXCR, listing each CDR3 protein once. The table shows several thousand distinct CDR3 sequences, with 32% occurring only once. CDR1 and CDR2 from the germline V gene are SGHTA and FQGNSA. The CDR3 totals 15 residues. Trimming left V 5 bases short and J 9 bases short, with 20 bases between. This record comes from a study of esophageal squamous cell carcinoma under preoperative chemotherapy. Time point here: before preoperative PTX-NDP chemotherapy. The rearrangement links TRBV7-2 to TRBJ2-1; D is unclear. This sample was gathered from a patient given preoperative chemotherapy. The clonotype originates from a human donor with esophageal squamous cell carcinoma. The donor label of this sample is uncertain. In DNA, the CDR3 is TGTGCCAGCAGCCCGCCGGCCCTGGTCGACATTGAGCAGTTCTTC. This translates into CASSPPALVDIEQFF. The full variable domain, rest sourced from reference TRBV7-2 and TRBJ2-1, is GAGVSQSPSNKVTEKGKDVELRCDPISGHTALYWYRQSLGQGLEFLIYFQGNSAPDKSGLPSDRFSAERTGGSVSTLTIQRTQQEDSAVYLCASSPPALVDIEQFFGPGTRLTVL.